This T cell receptor (beta chain) comes out of a study of T-cell reconstitution after alpha-beta-depleted transplantation in children. General study points: Expanded graft clones numbering several hundred reportedly gave rise to alpha-beta T cells about two months after transplant. At one year after transplant, newly produced T cells mostly accounted for T-cell counts and diversity. Day-60 TCRbeta diversity that was high in some patients was derived from surviving recipient T cells and thymic progenitors.

Germline assignment: CDR1 KGHDR and CDR2 SFDVKD. The V end lost 3 bases, the J end lost 12 bases, and 20 bases lay between the germline ends. The CDR3 contains 15 residues. A library of TCRbeta sequences, prepared with unique molecular identifiers, was generated. MiXCR, run by TCRdb on the PCR reads, gives a single entry per CDR3 protein. The top ten clones hold about 28% of a sample with 800,000 to 1,000,000 distinct CDR3 sequences, under 30% of them seen once. About this clonotype itself: Its specificity is unknown.

V is TRBV24-1 and J is TRBJ2-1, with D possibly TRBD1 on 6 matching bases. The sequenced sample was PBMCs, mostly from graft donor cells, obtained 360 days after TCRalphabeta/CD19-depleted stem cell transplant. The receptor was derived from a boy under two years old who had a stem cell transplant for SCID, so the T cells may come from the graft donor. CDR3 DNA sequence: TGTGCCACCAGTGATCAGGGGTCGTTGACCCATAGGCAGTTCTTC. Encoded protein: CATSDQGSLTHRQFF.